This T cell receptor beta chain was obtained from a study of PD-1 blockade in classical Hodgkin lymphoma. Profiling relied on immunoSEQ multiplex PCR, and the TCRdb table lists in-frame clones only, not all of them. The sample has over 25,000 clones; approximately 94% are singletons. The time point denotes: newly diagnosed, previously untreated cHL patient sample. Peripheral samples used as comparators were newly diagnosed, untreated classical Hodgkin lymphoma PBMCs. General observations from the study: It was reported that newly diagnosed patients had less baseline TCR diversity than healthy donors.

As to this clone: The target antigen is unknown.

The receptor was derived from a human donor with classical Hodgkin lymphoma. Sequenced input: peripheral blood mononuclear cells (PBMCs).

CDR3 amino acids: CAWSIQSLINYGYTF. The CDR3 nucleotides read TGTGCCTGGAGTATACAGAGTCTAATTAACTATGGCTACACCTTC. The chain recombines TRBV30 with TRBJ1-2; D not resolved. V lost 2 bases to trimming and J lost 1 base, with 14 bases between them. Germline V lookup: CDR1 GTSNPN, CDR2 SVGIG (reference sequence). CDR3 size: 15 residues.